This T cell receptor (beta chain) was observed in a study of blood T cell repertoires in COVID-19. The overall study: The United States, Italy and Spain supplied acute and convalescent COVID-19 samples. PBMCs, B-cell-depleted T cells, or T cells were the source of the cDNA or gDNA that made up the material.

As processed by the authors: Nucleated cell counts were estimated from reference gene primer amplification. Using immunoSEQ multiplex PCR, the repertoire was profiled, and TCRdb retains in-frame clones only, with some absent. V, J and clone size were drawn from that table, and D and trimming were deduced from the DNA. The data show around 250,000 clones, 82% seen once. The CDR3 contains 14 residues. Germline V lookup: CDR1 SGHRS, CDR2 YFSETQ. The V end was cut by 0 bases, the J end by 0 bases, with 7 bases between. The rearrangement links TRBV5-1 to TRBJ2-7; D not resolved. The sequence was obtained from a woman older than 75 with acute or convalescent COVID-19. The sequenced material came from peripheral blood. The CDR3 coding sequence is TGCGCCAGCAGCTTGGGTGGGCTCTCCTACGAGCAGTACTTC. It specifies CASSLGGLSYEQYF.